This T cell receptor (beta chain) was found in a study of T-cell reconstitution after alpha-beta-depleted transplantation in children. This clonotype has only a few counts. Its antigen is not known. Construction of the TCRbeta library involved unique molecular identifiers. Each CDR3 protein gets one entry after TCRdb re-called the PCR reads with MiXCR. Among roughly 490,000 distinct CDR3 sequences listed, about an eighth were seen once. General study points: Surviving recipient T cells and thymic progenitors accounted for the high day-60 TCRbeta diversity observed in some patients. Several hundred expanded graft clones reportedly supplied alpha-beta T cells about two months after transplant. T-cell numbers and diversity, one year after transplant, stemmed largely from T cells that were newly produced.

The CDR3 is made up of 18 amino acids. V was pared by 4 bases and J by 2 bases, with 8 bases of the junction left unmatched. Looked up from germline, CDR1 is MNHEY and CDR2 is SMNVEV (reference sequence). Sequencing was performed on PBMCs, mostly from graft donor cells, taken 180 days after TCRalphabeta/CD19-depleted stem cell transplant. This chain joins TRBV27 and TRBJ2-6; 10 nucleotides match TRBD1. The TCR sequence derives from a female patient between 2 and 15 years old who had a stem cell transplant for aplastic anemia, so the T cells may come from the graft donor. CDR3 coding DNA: TGTGCCAGCAGTTCCGGGACAGGGGTCGGGCCTGGGGCCAACGTCCTGACTTTC. Translation: CASSSGTGVGPGANVLTF.